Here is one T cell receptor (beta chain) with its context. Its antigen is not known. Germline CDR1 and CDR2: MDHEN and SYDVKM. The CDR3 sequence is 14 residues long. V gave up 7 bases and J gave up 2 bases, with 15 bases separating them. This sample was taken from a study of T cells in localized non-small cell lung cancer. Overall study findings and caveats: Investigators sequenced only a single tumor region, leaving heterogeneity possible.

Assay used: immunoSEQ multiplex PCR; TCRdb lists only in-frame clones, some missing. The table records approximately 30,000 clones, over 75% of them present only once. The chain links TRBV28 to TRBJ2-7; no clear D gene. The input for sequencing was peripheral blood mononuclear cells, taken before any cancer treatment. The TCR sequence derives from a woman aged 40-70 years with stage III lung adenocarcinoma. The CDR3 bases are TGTGCCAGCAAGTTTCAAGGTCATGCCTACGAGCAGTACTTC. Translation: CASKFQGHAYEQYF.